Listed here are 18 T cell receptor beta chains from one sample, sequenced in a study of T cells after yellow fever vaccination. Using its own MiXCR run on the 5' RACE reads, TCRdb lists one record per CDR3 protein. The sample includes about 340,000 distinct CDR3 sequences, about 8.7% of them seen just once. Sequenced material: PBMCs, taken on the day of the first yellow fever vaccination. Receptors originate from a man in his late teens or twenties who received the YFV17D yellow fever vaccine.

V is TRBV25-1 and J is TRBJ1-3; a weak D match, TRBD1 (5 bases). V was trimmed by 4 bases and J by 2 bases, leaving 21 bases between them. The CDR3 length is 18 residues. Germline-derived CDR1 and CDR2 are MGHDK and SYGVNS. The CDR3 loop reads CASSVGGAHIYTGNTIYF. DNA for the CDR3: TGTGCCAGCAGTGTTGGGGGTGCCCATATCTATACTGGAAACACCATATATTTT.

J is TRBJ2-5 and V is TRBV5-1; TRBD2 agrees at 13 bases. The germline gives CDR1 SGHRS, CDR2 YFSETQ. This CDR3 is built from 19 residues. The ends lost 1 base at V and 5 bases at J; junction bases unmatched: 14. As DNA, the CDR3 is TGCGCCAGCAGCTTGCGGTCCGAGACTAGCGGGGGGTCAGGGGAGACCCAGTACTTC. Residues: CASSLRSETSGGSGETQYF.

The V gene is TRBV20-1, the J gene TRBJ2-5; possibly TRBD1 for D (6 bases). With 4 bases removed from V and 5 bases from J, the gap between germline ends came to 20 bases. Germline CDR1 reads DFQATT; CDR2 reads SNEGSKA (reference sequence). This CDR3 is built from 15 residues. As DNA, the CDR3 is TGCAGTGCTATTACAGGGCGTTCGGCAAGGGAGACCCAGTACTTC. Translation gives CSAITGRSARETQYF.

This clonotype was recorded at least ten times. This chain links TRBV20-1 with TRBJ2-7; D gene unclear. The V end was cut by 3 bases, the J end by 1 base, with 10 bases between. This CDR3 is built from 13 residues. Germline V gives CDR1 DFQATT, CDR2 SNEGSKA (reference sequence). The chain's CDR3 is CSASGTTSYEQYV. The CDR3 nucleotides read TGCAGTGCTAGCGGCACCACGTCCTACGAGCAGTACGTC.

This clonotype was found a few times. V usage is TRBV4-3 and J usage is TRBJ1-1, with D unresolved. V lost 0 bases and J 1 base, leaving 6 bases between the germline ends. Germline loops: CDR1 LGHNA, CDR2 YSLEER. The CDR3 consists of 14 residues. The CDR3 protein is CASSQEFRNTEAFF. The CDR3 DNA reads TGCGCCAGCAGCCAAGAATTCAGGAACACTGAAGCTTTCTTT.

This chain uses TRBV7-2 with TRBJ1-6; D ambiguous. V lost 3 bases and J lost 12, with 18 bases in between. The CDR3 runs 15 residues. CDR1 and CDR2 (germline): SGHTA, FQGNSA. In DNA, the CDR3 is TGTGCCAGCAGCTTCGAACGCACCCTGGAGAAACCCCTCCACTTT. It specifies CASSFERTLEKPLHF.

This clonotype turned up a few times. V usage is TRBV5-1 and J usage is TRBJ2-1, with D uncertain. The CDR3 spans 13 residues. The germline V and J ends were trimmed by 3 bases and 7 bases, with 11 bases remaining between them. Germline assignment: CDR1 SGHRS and CDR2 YFSETQ. The CDR3 spells CASSSGVGNEQFF. CDR3 sequence (DNA): TGCGCCAGCAGCTCTGGAGTAGGAAATGAGCAGTTCTTC.

The V and J genes are TRBV5-1 and TRBJ2-1, with D unclear. This CDR3 contains 13 residues. Between the trimmed V and J ends, which lost 4 bases and 7 bases, there was a span of 12 bases. Germline V gives CDR1 SGHRS, CDR2 YFSETQ. As DNA, the CDR3 is TGCGCCAGCAGCATCCAGACCCCAAATGAGCAGTTCTTC. Its protein product is CASSIQTPNEQFF.

In this sample, this clonotype turned up a few times. CDR3 sequence (DNA): TGTGCCAGCAGTCCAGGGGGCGGCTACGAGCAGTACGTC. It codes for CASSPGGGYEQYV. The chain combines TRBV6-2 or TRBV6-3 with TRBJ2-7, with 8 bases matching TRBD1. V lost 5 bases and J lost 3; bases outside the gene matches: 3. The CDR3 covers 13 residues. Per the germline V gene, CDR1 is MNHEY and CDR2 is SVGEGT.

The CDR3 DNA follows: TGTGCCAGCAGCCCCAGGGTGGGCCACCCCGTCGAGGGCTACACCTTC. Its translation is CASSPRVGHPVEGYTF. The rearrangement links TRBV7-2 to TRBJ1-2; weak D call: TRBD1 (5 bases). The CDR3 extends over 16 amino acids. Germline V gives CDR1 SGHTA, CDR2 FQGNSA. The V and J ends lost 5 bases and 8 bases respectively, with 24 bases between them.

The chain couples TRBV15 to TRBJ1-1; TRBD1 matches 7 bases. V lost 5 bases, J lost 1 base, and 4 bases stayed unmatched. Per the germline V gene, CDR1 is LNHNV and CDR2 is YYDKDF (reference sequence). The CDR3 extends over 14 amino acids. The DNA for the CDR3 is TGTGCCACCAGCTTAGACAGGGCGAACACTGAAGCTTTCTTT. This encodes CATSLDRANTEAFF.

This clonotype was seen a few times. V is TRBV7-2 and J is TRBJ1-2; D not certain. The ends were cut back, 3 bases at V and 2 bases at J, with 7 bases in the middle. Germline V lookup: CDR1 SGHTA, CDR2 FQGNSA. The length of the CDR3 is 13 residues. CDR3 sequence reads: CASSLGENYGYTF. CDR3 nucleotides: TGTGCCAGCAGCTTGGGAGAGAACTATGGCTACACCTTC.

This clonotype has only a few counts. The V and J genes are TRBV12-3 or TRBV12-4 and TRBJ2-7; D is possibly TRBD2 (5 bases). V lost 6 bases and J 4 bases, leaving 13 bases between the germline ends. The CDR3 length is 13 residues. CDR3 amino acids: CASSPGLGYEQYF. CDR3 DNA sequence: TGTGCCAGCAGCCCGGGATTAGGGTACGAGCAGTACTTC.

This clonotype came up a few times. The chain combines TRBV12-3 or TRBV12-4 with TRBJ2-5, with 11 bases that match TRBD1. Trimming took 6 bases from V and 6 from J; bases not matched to a gene: 6. CDR3 length: 14 amino acids. The DNA for the CDR3 is TGTGCCAGCAGCCGGACAGGGGGCGCGAAGACCCAGTACTTC. Translation gives CASSRTGGAKTQYF.

The chain carries TRBV7-2 and TRBJ1-1; no firm D call. The ends were cut back, 5 bases at V and 1 base at J, with 14 bases in the middle. The germline V gene encodes CDR1 SGHTA and CDR2 FQGNSA. The CDR3 covers 15 residues. CDR3 loop: CASSPRPGGNTEAFF. The CDR3 nucleotides read TGTGCCAGCAGCCCCCGGCCAGGCGGGAACACTGAAGCTTTCTTT.

This clonotype came up many times. The rearrangement joins TRBV6-4 to TRBJ2-3; 7 bases agree with TRBD2. The CDR3 covers 13 residues. V was pared by 3 bases and J by 3 bases, with 0 bases of the junction left unmatched. From germline, CDR1 is MRHNA and CDR2 SNTAGT. CDR3 sequence (DNA): TGTGCCAGCAGTGAGCGGGGGACAGATACGCAGTATTTT. Residues: CASSERGTDTQYF.

The table lists this clonotype with a few counts. CDR3 amino acids: CASSPLLGGGHLQNTIYF. The CDR3 DNA sequence: TGCGCCAGCAGCCCCCTCCTCGGAGGGGGACATTTGCAGAACACCATATATTTT. V and J are TRBV5-1 and TRBJ1-3; weak D call: TRBD1 (6 bases). With 4 bases removed from V and 7 bases from J, the gap between germline ends came to 27 bases. Germline values: CDR1 SGHRS, CDR2 YFSETQ. The CDR3 is 18 residues long. Filled out from reference TRBV5-1 and TRBJ1-3, the complete variable domain reads KAGVTQTPRYLIKTRGQQVTLSCSPISGHRSVSWYQQTPGQGLQFLFEYFSETQRNKGNFPGRFSGRQFSNSRSEMNVSTLELGDSALYLCASSPLLGGGHLQNTIYFGEGSWLTVV.

This clonotype was recorded many times. The chain carries TRBV15 and TRBJ2-2; D is possibly TRBD1 (5 bases). The CDR3 sequence is 13 residues long. The ends were cut back, 6 bases at V and 6 bases at J, with 11 bases in the middle. Germline V lookup: CDR1 LNHNV, CDR2 YYDKDF (reference sequence). The CDR3 reads CATRAGPAGELFF. DNA for the CDR3: TGTGCCACCAGAGCAGGGCCGGCCGGGGAGCTGTTTTTT. The complete variable domain, with remaining parts taken from reference TRBV15 and TRBJ2-2, reads DAMVIQNPRYQVTQFGKPVTLSCSQTLNHNVMYWYQQKSSQAPKLLFHYYDKDFNNEADTPDNFQSRRPNTSFCFLDIRSPGLGDTAMYLCATRAGPAGELFFGEGSRLTVL.